These T cell receptor beta chains were read from a single sample in a study of cytomegalovirus exposure and HLA in healthy donors. Sequenced by immunoSEQ multiplex PCR; TCRdb stores in-frame clones only, minus some. Altogether some 110,000 clones are present, around 80% being singletons, with the ten largest covering about 2.7%. The sequenced sample consisted of PBMCs. These receptor sequences come from a woman between 18 and 29 years old in good health and CMV-seropositive. CDR3s include the opening cysteine and the closing phenylalanine or tryptophan. Each record gives: J gene, V gene, clone size, CDR3 protein. Expanded clones get a size class; other rows say once, few or many, or leave the size out.

>TRBJ1-5|TRBV7-9|-
CASSLSAGTGDQPQHF
>TRBJ2-5|TRBV18|-
CASSPTRGTSGRALEETQYF
>TRBJ2-3|TRBV23-1|-
CASNEKTTYTDTQYF
>TRBJ1-2|TRBV6-5|-
CASSASRAVDYGYTF
>TRBJ1-1|TRBV27|-
CASGIQGSTEAFF
>TRBJ1-1|TRBV27|-
CASGHRGGSAEAFF
>TRBJ1-2|TRBV28|-
CASSFRGGDYGYTF
>TRBJ1-1|TRBV7-3|few
CASSYRGNTEAFF
>TRBJ1-3|TRBV30|-
CAWGFSGNTIYF
>TRBJ2-2|TRBV6-1|once
CASSVAGPNTGELFF
>TRBJ2-5|TRBV5-1|-
CASSSLASGSVETQYF
>TRBJ2-7|TRBV9|-
CASSIHHLMGSEQYF
>-|TRBV5-1|-
CASSYGTGTGYEQYF
>TRBJ2-1|TRBV9|-
CASSVVGLAGASYNEQFF
>TRBJ1-1|TRBV6-5|-
CASSYSSAGTNTEAFF
>TRBJ1-1|TRBV5-1|-
CASTYWAGAEAFF
>TRBJ1-4|TRBV5-1|few
CASGGWDRGQGLFF
>TRBJ1-1|TRBV18|-
CASSITRGPEAFF
>TRBJ1-1|TRBV5-1|-
CASSTGTQNTEAFF
>TRBJ1-3|TRBV7-9|-
CASRPWTVSGNTIYF
>TRBJ2-2|TRBV27|-
CASSLGQGHTGELFF
>TRBJ1-2|TRBV30|once
CAWSRTAINYGYTF
>TRBJ1-4|TRBV18|few
CASSPGARYEKLFF
>TRBJ2-4|TRBV7-6|-
CASNQEASGGGLAKNIQYF
>TRBJ1-1|TRBV25-1|few
CASSVQMNTEAFF
>TRBJ1-5|TRBV19|once
CASSTLGQSNQPQHF
>TRBJ1-1|TRBV15|-
CATSRDYGDTEAFF
>TRBJ2-1|TRBV5-4|-
CASGGRGRVRNEQFF
>TRBJ1-4|TRBV5-4|-
CASSTGGYDEKLFF
>TRBJ1-1|TRBV4-1|-
CASSQVGGGGLTEAFF
>TRBJ1-2|TRBV11-3|few
CASSQTGVNYGYTF
>TRBJ1-5|TRBV7-8|-
CASSWGTGVYSNQPQHF
>TRBJ2-1|TRBV10-3|-
CAISEWREGNEQFF
>TRBJ2-2|TRBV7-3|once
CASSLDRNTGELFF
>TRBJ2-7|TRBV7-9|-
CASSLEGVGAYEQYF
>TRBJ2-2|TRBV19|-
CASRITGSTGELFF
>TRBJ2-1|TRBV9|-
CASSPRVWGGPEQFF
>TRBJ2-1|TRBV25-1|once
CASSEVAGVPYNEQFF
>TRBJ1-2|TRBV4-2|-
CASSQGSSSYGYTF
>TRBJ2-2|TRBV10-1|-
CASRGGRVDGELFF
>TRBJ2-3|TRBV5-1|-
CASSSTDTQYF
>TRBJ1-2|TRBV11-2|-
CASSLARVGYGYTF
>TRBJ1-2|TRBV9|-
CASSVAWRGANGYTF
>TRBJ2-7|TRBV5-1|few
CASSLANSGTYEQYF
>TRBJ2-7|TRBV4-1|-
CASSQDHPGRVYEQYF
>TRBJ1-1|TRBV9|once
CASSPRGMDTEAFF
>TRBJ1-2|TRBV27|-
CASSLTGHGYTF
>TRBJ2-1|TRBV7-9|-
CASSPKGSGTPVQFF
>TRBJ1-5|TRBV18|-
CASSSGQPQHF
>TRBJ2-2|TRBV27|-
CASTVGGGTGELFF
>TRBJ1-2|TRBV19|-
CASTLGRFYGYTF
>TRBJ2-3|TRBV2|once
CATTGTSGTDTQYF
>TRBJ2-1|TRBV6-5|-
CASSSRTGVHNEQFF